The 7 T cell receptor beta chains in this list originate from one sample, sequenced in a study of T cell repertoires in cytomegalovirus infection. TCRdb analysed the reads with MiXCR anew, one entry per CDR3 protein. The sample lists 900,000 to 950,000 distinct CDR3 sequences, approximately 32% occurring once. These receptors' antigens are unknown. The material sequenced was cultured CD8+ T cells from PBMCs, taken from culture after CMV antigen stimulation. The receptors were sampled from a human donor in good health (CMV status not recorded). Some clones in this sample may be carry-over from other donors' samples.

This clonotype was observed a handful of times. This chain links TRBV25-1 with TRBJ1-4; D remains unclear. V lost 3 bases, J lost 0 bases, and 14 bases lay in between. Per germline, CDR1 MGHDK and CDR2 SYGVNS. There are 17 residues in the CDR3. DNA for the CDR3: TGTGCCAGCAGTGACCAACCCGGCCGAGCAACTAATGAAAAACTGTTTTTT. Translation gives CASSDQPGRATNEKLFF. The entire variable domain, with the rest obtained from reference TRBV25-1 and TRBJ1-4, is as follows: EADIYQTPRYLVIGTGKKITLECSQTMGHDKMYWYQQDPGMELHLIHYSYGVNSTEKGDLSSESTVSRIRTEHFPLTLESARPSHTSQYLCASSDQPGRATNEKLFFGSGTQLSVL.

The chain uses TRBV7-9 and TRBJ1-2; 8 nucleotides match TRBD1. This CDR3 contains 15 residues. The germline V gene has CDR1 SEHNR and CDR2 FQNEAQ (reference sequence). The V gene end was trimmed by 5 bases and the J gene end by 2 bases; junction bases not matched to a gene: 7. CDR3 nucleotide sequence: TGTGCCAGCAGCCCCACAGGGGGAGGAAACTATGGCTACACCTTC. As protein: CASSPTGGGNYGYTF.

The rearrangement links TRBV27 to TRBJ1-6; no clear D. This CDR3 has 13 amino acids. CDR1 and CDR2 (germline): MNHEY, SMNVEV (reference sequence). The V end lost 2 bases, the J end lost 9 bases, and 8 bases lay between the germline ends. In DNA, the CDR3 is TGTGCCAGCAGTTTAGCAAGGTTTTCACCCCTCCACTTT. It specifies CASSLARFSPLHF.

CDR3 bases: TGCAGCGTTGAAGACATACAAGAGACCCAGTACTTC. Translating it yields CSVEDIQETQYF. The chain is built from TRBV29-1 and TRBJ2-5; D is uncertain. This CDR3 region has 12 residues. Germline V gives CDR1 SQVTM, CDR2 ANQGSEA. Trimming removed 0 bases from V and 2 bases from J, with 4 bases in between.

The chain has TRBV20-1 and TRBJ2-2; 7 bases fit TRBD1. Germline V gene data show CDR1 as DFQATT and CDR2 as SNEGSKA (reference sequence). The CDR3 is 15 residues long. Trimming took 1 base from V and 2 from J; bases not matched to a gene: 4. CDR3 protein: CSARADRINTGELFF. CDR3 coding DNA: TGCAGTGCTAGAGCGGACAGGATTAACACCGGGGAGCTGTTTTTT.

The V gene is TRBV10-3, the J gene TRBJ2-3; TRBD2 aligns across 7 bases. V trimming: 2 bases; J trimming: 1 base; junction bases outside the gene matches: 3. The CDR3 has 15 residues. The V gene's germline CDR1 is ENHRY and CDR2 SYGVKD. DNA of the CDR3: TGTGCCATCAGTGAGACCGCGGGGGGCACAGATACGCAGTATTTT. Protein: CAISETAGGTDTQYF.

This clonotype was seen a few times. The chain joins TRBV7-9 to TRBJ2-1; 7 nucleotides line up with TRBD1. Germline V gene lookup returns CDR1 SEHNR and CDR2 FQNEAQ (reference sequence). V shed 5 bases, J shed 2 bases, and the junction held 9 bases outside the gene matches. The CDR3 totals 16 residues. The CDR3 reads CASSQGDTGTYNEQFF. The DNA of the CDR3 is TGTGCCAGCAGCCAGGGGGACACGGGGACCTACAATGAGCAGTTCTTC.